This T cell receptor beta chain was observed in a study of blood T cell repertoires in COVID-19. As for the study in general: Samples came from the United States, Italy and Spain, spanning acute and convalescent COVID-19. T cells, B-cell-depleted T cells, or PBMCs provided the cDNA or gDNA that served as material.

This clone appeared once. Per the original data handling: Using reference gene primer amplification, nucleated cell counts were estimated. Clones were sequenced by immunoSEQ multiplex PCR, and TCRdb holds only the in-frame ones, with some missing. Clone size and the V and J calls come from that table; the DNA yielded D and trimming. In the table there are roughly 120,000 clones, about 87% of which are singletons. The germline V gene encodes CDR1 LNHNV and CDR2 YYDKDF (reference sequence). The CDR3 runs to 15 residues. Trimming stripped 4 bases from V and 0 bases from J, with 12 bases between. Sequencing was carried out using peripheral blood. The source of this sequence is a woman aged 50 to 65 with acute or convalescent COVID-19. This chain connects TRBV15 to TRBJ1-1; D is possibly TRBD1 (5 bases). CDR3 sequence: CATSNGHFMNTEAFF. The CDR3 DNA reads as TGTGCCACCAGCAACGGACACTTCATGAACACTGAAGCTTTCTTT.